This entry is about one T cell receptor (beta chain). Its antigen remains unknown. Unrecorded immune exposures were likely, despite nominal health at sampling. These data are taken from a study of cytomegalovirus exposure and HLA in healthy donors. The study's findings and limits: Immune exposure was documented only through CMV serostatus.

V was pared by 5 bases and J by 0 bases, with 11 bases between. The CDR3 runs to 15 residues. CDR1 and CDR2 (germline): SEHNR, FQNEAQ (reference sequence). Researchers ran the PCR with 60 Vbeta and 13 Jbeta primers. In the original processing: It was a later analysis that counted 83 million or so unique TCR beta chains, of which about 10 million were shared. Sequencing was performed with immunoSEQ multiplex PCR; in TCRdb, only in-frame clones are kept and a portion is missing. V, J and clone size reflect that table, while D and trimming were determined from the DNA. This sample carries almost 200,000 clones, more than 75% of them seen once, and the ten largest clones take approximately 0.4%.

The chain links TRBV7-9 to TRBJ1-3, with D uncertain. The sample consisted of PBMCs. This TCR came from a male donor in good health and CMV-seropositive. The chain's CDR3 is CASSHDKSSGNTIYF. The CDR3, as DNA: TGTGCCAGCAGCCACGACAAGAGCTCTGGAAACACCATATATTTT.